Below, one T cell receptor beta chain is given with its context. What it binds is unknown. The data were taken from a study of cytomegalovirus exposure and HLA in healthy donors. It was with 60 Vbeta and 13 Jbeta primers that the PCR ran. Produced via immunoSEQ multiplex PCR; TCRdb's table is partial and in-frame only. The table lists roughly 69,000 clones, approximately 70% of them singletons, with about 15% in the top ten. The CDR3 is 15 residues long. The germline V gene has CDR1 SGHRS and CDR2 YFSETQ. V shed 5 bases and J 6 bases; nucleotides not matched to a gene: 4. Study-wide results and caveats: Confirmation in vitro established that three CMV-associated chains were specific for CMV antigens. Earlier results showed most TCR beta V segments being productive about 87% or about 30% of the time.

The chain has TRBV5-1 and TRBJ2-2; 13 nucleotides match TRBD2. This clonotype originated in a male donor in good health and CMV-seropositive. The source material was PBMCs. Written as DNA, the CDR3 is TGCGCCAGCAGAATGACTAGCGGGGGGCCCGGGGAGCTGTTTTTT. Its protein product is CASRMTSGGPGELFF.